These 29 T cell receptor beta chains originate from one sample sequenced in a study of tumor-infiltrating lymphocytes in primary liver carcinoma. Researchers generated TCR beta cDNA from approximately 450 ng of total RNA, relying on a constant-region primer. Three nested multiplex PCR rounds, a slightly modified ARM-PCR, produced the libraries for TCR beta. Running approximately 10 cycles apiece, the first two PCR rounds relied on TRBV1-TRBV30 forward primers together with a C-beta reverse primer. TCRdb reanalysed the multiplex PCR reads using MiXCR and keeps one entry per CDR3 protein. The table shows about 96,000 distinct CDR3 sequences, with around 70% occurring only once. From unsorted bulk tissue weighing about 20-32 mg, DNA and RNA were co-extracted. Sequencing was done on a sample of tumor-adjacent normal liver tissue. These receptor sequences come from a middle-aged man with primary liver carcinoma and hepatitis B virus infection.

This clonotype came up many times. CDR3 residues: CASSGGPSYEQYF. CDR3 sequence (DNA): TGTGCCAGCAGTGGAGGACCTTCTTACGAGCAGTACTTC. This rearrangement joins TRBV5-4 to TRBJ2-7, with D maybe TRBD2 (5 bases). The length of the CDR3 is 13 residues. CDR1 and CDR2 from the germline V gene are SGHNT and YYREEE (reference sequence). Trimming removed 5 bases at V and 4 bases at J, with 13 bases between. Supplemented by reference TRBV5-4 and TRBJ2-7, the full variable domain reads ETGVTQSPTHLIKTRGQQVTLRCSSQSGHNTVSWYQQALGQGPQFIFQYYREEENGRGNFPPRFSGLQFPNYSSELNVNALELDDSALYLCASSGGPSYEQYFGPGTRLTVT.

With regard to this clonotype: A much larger clonotype is one base distant, so this may be a read error. The chain is built from TRBV6-2 or TRBV6-3 and TRBJ2-1, with TRBD2 matching 7 bases. The CDR3 spans 15 residues. J gave up 1 base and V 6 bases, and 6 bases lay outside the gene matches. Germline CDR1 reads MNHEY; CDR2 reads SVGEGT. Here the CDR3 reads CASSLSGWSYNEQFF. The CDR3 DNA is TGTGCCAGCAGCCTTAGCGGGTGGTCCTACAATGAGCAGTTCTTC.

This clonotype was seen a handful of times. This is likely a read error, given that the CDR3 carries no conserved phenylalanine or tryptophan at its end. J is TRBJ2-2 and V is TRBV11-2, with D perhaps being TRBD1 or TRBD2 (5 bases each). Germline CDR1 and CDR2: SGHAT and FQNNGV. Trimming pared 4 bases from V and 6 bases from J, leaving 15 bases between. The length of the CDR3 is 15 residues. CDR3 region: CASSSVRGKAGELFL. In DNA form, the CDR3 reads TGTGCCAGCAGCTCCGTGAGGGGTAAAGCCGGGGAGCTGTTTTTA.

The rearrangement joins TRBV4-2 to TRBJ2-1; 11 positions agree with TRBD2. Germline V gives CDR1 LGHNA, CDR2 YNFKEQ. This CDR3 is built from 17 residues. CDR3 bases: TGTGCATGCAGCCAGGGACTAGCGGTCGGAAGGGGCAATGAGCAGTTCTTC. Protein: CACSQGLAVGRGNEQFF.

About this clonotype itself: One end of the junction is discordant with germline, which a read error may explain. The chain's CDR3 is CASSQVGTSGYNEQSF. The CDR3 coding sequence is TGTGCCAGCAGCCAAGTCGGGACTAGCGGGTACAATGAGCAGTCCTTC. The chain carries TRBV4-2 and TRBJ2-1; 12 nucleotides line up with TRBD2. Germline CDR1 is LGHNA and CDR2 is YNFKEQ. CDR3 length: 16 amino acids.

The rearrangement links TRBV29-1 to TRBJ2-5, with D unresolved. Germline CDR1 reads SQVTM; CDR2 reads ANQGSEA. V lost 5 bases to trimming and J lost 7 bases, with 14 bases between them. The CDR3 is made up of 12 amino acids. For the CDR3, the DNA is TGCAGCGTTCCACTGGGCGTGGGGACCCAGTACTTC. It specifies CSVPLGVGTQYF. Full variable domain (missing parts from reference TRBV29-1 and TRBJ2-5): SAVISQKPSRDICQRGTSLTIQCQVDSQVTMMFWYRQQPGQSLTLIATANQGSEATYESGFVIDKFPISRPNLTFSTLTVSNMSPEDSSIYLCSVPLGVGTQYFGPGTRLLVL.

The J gene is TRBJ2-7, the V gene TRBV10-2; TRBD2 is a possible D gene (6 bases). CDR1 and CDR2 (germline): WSHSY, SAAADI. V was trimmed by 6 bases and J by 5 bases, leaving 20 bases between them. This CDR3 has 15 amino acids. The CDR3 region has the DNA TGCGCCAGCAGCCACAGACTAGAGGGAGAAGACGAGCAGTACTTC. Translating it yields CASSHRLEGEDEQYF.

Points on this clonotype: The germline gene is not matched at one end of the junction; a read error may be the cause. V usage is TRBV12-3 or TRBV12-4 and J usage is TRBJ2-5; possible D gene TRBD1, 5 bases. The CDR3 spans 14 residues. The CDR3 DNA is TGTGCCAGCAGTTTAGCAGGGGTCGCAGAGACCCAGTGCTTC. Translation: CASSLAGVAETQCF.

Turning to this clonotype: At one end, the junction sequence differs from germline, possibly due to a read error. Here the CDR3 reads CASSFSPGSGQESQYF. Written as DNA, the CDR3 is TGTGCCAGCAGCTTCTCCCCCGGTAGCGGACAAGAGAGCCAGTACTTC. This chain links TRBV11-2 with TRBJ2-5; D might be TRBD2 (6 bases). In germline, CDR1 is SGHAT, CDR2 FQNNGV. CDR3 length equals 16 residues.

This clonotype occurred a few times. A junction boundary mismatches the germline segment, possibly from a read error. The chain employs TRBV11-2 and TRBJ2-7, with TRBD2 identical over 12 bases. This CDR3 contains 19 residues. Per the germline V gene, CDR1 is SGHAT and CDR2 is FQNNGV. The CDR3: CASSSVTGLAGAIIYGQYF. CDR3 DNA sequence: TGTGCTAGCAGCTCCGTCACGGGACTAGCGGGCGCGATCATCTACGGGCAGTACTTC.

On this clonotype itself: At one end the junction does not follow the germline gene, possibly because of a read error. The chain links TRBV11-2 to TRBJ2-1; possibly TRBD2 for D (6 bases). Germline V gene data show CDR1 as SGHAT and CDR2 as FQNNGV. The CDR3 has 12 amino acids. This chain's CDR3 is CASSNRGIEEFF. In DNA, the CDR3 is TGTGCCAGCAGCAATCGGGGGATTGAGGAGTTCTTC.

Note on this clonotype: It may be a read error: a sequence one base away is much more abundant. The gene calls are TRBV5-4 and TRBJ2-1, with D possibly TRBD2 on 5 matching bases. The CDR3 spans 15 residues. V shed 0 bases and J shed 4 bases, with 11 bases lying between them. Germline V gene lookup returns CDR1 SGHNT and CDR2 YYREEE (reference sequence). The CDR3, as DNA: TGTGCCAGCAGCTTGGCCCGGGGAGATTACAATGAGCAGTTCTTC. Translating it yields CASSLARGDYNEQFF.

As concerns this clonotype: The junction shows a germline mismatch at one end, possibly a read error. V gene TRBV12-3 or TRBV12-4 combines with J gene TRBJ1-1; unclear D gene. The CDR3 has 14 amino acids. This CDR3 is CASSSAIPNTETFF. The CDR3 DNA is TGTGCCAGCAGTTCCGCTATCCCAAACACTGAAACTTTCTTT.

As for this clonotype: A read error may account for a junction end that differs from germline. The chain joins TRBV5-1 to TRBJ2-2; D gene ambiguous. Germline V gene sequence: CDR1 SGHRS, CDR2 YFSETQ. This CDR3 is built from 14 residues. The CDR3 loop is CVSSLVAVTGELFF. In DNA, the CDR3 is TGCGTCAGCAGCTTGGTTGCGGTCACCGGGGAGCTGTTTTTT.

The gene calls are TRBV10-3 and TRBJ2-5, with D perhaps TRBD1 (6 bases). The V end lost 2 bases, the J end lost 13 bases, and 20 bases lay between the germline ends. The CDR3 is made up of 14 amino acids. Germline-derived CDR1 and CDR2 are ENHRY and SYGVKD. The CDR3 protein is CAISEGQNQEIRYF. The CDR3 bases are TGTGCCATCAGTGAGGGACAGAACCAAGAGATCCGGTACTTC.

This chain connects TRBV29-1 to TRBJ2-3; TRBD1 matches 7 bases. Germline loops: CDR1 SQVTM, CDR2 ANQGSEA. Trimming removed 6 bases from V and 5 bases from J; junction bases left unmatched: 11. This CDR3 contains 14 residues. CDR3 bases: TGCAGCGTCGCCCCGGGACAGCACAGAGATACGCAGTATTTT. Protein: CSVAPGQHRDTQYF.

V is TRBV29-1 and J is TRBJ2-7, with 13 bases lining up with TRBD2. Trimming at V came to 5 bases and at J to 10 bases, leaving 14 bases not matched to a gene. This CDR3 region has 15 residues. Per the germline V gene, CDR1 is SQVTM and CDR2 is ANQGSEA. CDR3 sequence (DNA): TGCAGCGTTCGACTAGCGGGAGGTTCTCGCTACAAACAGTACTTC. Its protein product is CSVRLAGGSRYKQYF.

Details on this clonotype: A much larger clone differs from this one at a single base, so this may be a read error. The rearrangement links TRBV14 to TRBJ2-1; 7 bases align to TRBD2. The junction had 12 bases not matched to a gene; V was cut back by 3 bases and J by 4 bases. Per the germline V gene, CDR1 is SGHDN and CDR2 is FVKESK. CDR3 length equals 17 residues. In nucleotides, the CDR3 is TGTGCCAGCAGCCATCCCGGTGGGACTATCGCGTACAATGAGCAGTTCTTC. It encodes CASSHPGGTIAYNEQFF.

The chain has TRBV18 and TRBJ2-7; D tentatively reads TRBD1 or TRBD2 (6 bases each). Germline assignment: CDR1 KGHSH and CDR2 LQKENI. V was cut by 1 base and J by 4 bases, with 14 bases left in between. The CDR3 has 15 amino acids. CDR3 in amino acids: CASSPLGGTRYEQYF. The CDR3 nucleotides are TGTGCCAGCTCACCACTAGGGGGGACTCGGTACGAGCAGTACTTC.

Remarks on this clonotype: A clone one base away is much larger, so this may be a read error. The chain joins TRBV7-8 to TRBJ2-7; no clear D gene. This CDR3 is built from 12 residues. Germline V gives CDR1 SGHVS, CDR2 FQNEAQ. Written as DNA, the CDR3 is TGTGTCAGCAGCCCGAGTTCGTCCGAGCAGTACTTC. Protein: CVSSPSSSEQYF. Looking up the rest from reference TRBV7-8 and TRBJ2-7 gives the full variable domain: GAGVSQSPRYKVAKRGQDVALRCDPISGHVSLFWYQQALGQGPEFLTYFQNEAQLDKSGLPSDRFFAERPEGSVSTLKIQRTQQEDSAVYLCVSSPSSSEQYFGPGTRLTVT.

Comments on this clonotype: The junction differs from germline at one of its ends, possibly a read error. The chain has TRBV11-2 and TRBJ2-3, with a tentative D call TRBD2 (6 bases). Germline-derived CDR1 and CDR2 are SGHAT and FQNNGV. CDR3 length: 15 amino acids. DNA for the CDR3: TGCGCCAGCAGCTTAGGCGGGGTGAGCACAGATACGCAGTATTTT. This translates into CASSLGGVSTDTQYF.

This clonotype was detected only once. Given a much more abundant clone one base away, this may be a read error. This chain uses TRBV12-3 or TRBV12-4 with TRBJ1-1; D perhaps matches TRBD1 (5 bases). CDR3 length: 12 amino acids. CDR3 in amino acids: CGNSFGATEAFF. The CDR3 region has the DNA TGTGGCAACAGTTTTGGGGCCACTGAAGCTTTCTTT.

As regards this clonotype: The conserved final phenylalanine or tryptophan is absent from the CDR3, which likely points to a read error. J is TRBJ2-7 and V is TRBV11-2, with D tentatively TRBD1 (5 bases). CDR1 SGHAT and CDR2 FQNNGV come from the germline V gene. The CDR3 loop spans 11 amino acids. CDR3 nucleotide sequence: TGTACCAGCAGGGATCCTTACGAGCAGTACTTA. It codes for CTSRDPYEQYL.

This chain joins TRBV20-1 and TRBJ2-7; D may match TRBD1 or TRBD2 (5 bases each). The V and J ends lost 5 bases and 2 bases respectively, with 13 bases between them. CDR1 is DFQATT and CDR2 is SNEGSKA in the germline V gene (reference sequence). The CDR3 runs 13 residues. CDR3 sequence (DNA): TGCAGTGCTTGGGGCGGGTGGACCTACGAGCAGTACTTC. This encodes CSAWGGWTYEQYF.

As for this clonotype: A much larger clone lies one base from this, so it may be a read error. This rearrangement joins TRBV12-3 or TRBV12-4 to TRBJ1-1, with D perhaps TRBD1 (6 bases). CDR3 size: 17 residues. CDR3 nucleotides: TGTGTCAGCAGCCCCCGCAGGGGTAGTAGGTACGACACTGAAGCTTTCTTT. Translation gives CVSSPRRGSRYDTEAFF.

A remark on this clonotype: At one of its ends the junction is not consistent with the germline gene, which may arise from a read error. The V and J genes are TRBV4-2 and TRBJ2-7; D possibly matches TRBD1 or TRBD2 (5 bases each). CDR1 and CDR2 from the germline V gene are LGHNA and YNFKEQ. CDR3 length: 15 amino acids. The CDR3: CASSQPGTAVGELYF. CDR3 in DNA: TGTGCCAGCAGCCAACCCGGGACCGCAGTTGGAGAGCTGTACTTC.

By frequency in the sample, this clonotype is medium-sized. This chain links TRBV11-2 with TRBJ2-3; TRBD2 agrees at 7 bases. After removal of 11 bases from V and 0 bases from J, the junction contained 8 bases not matched to a gene. Germline values: CDR1 SGHAT, CDR2 FQNNGV. This CDR3 has 14 amino acids. The CDR3 DNA sequence: TGTGCCTCACTGAAGCGGGGCAGCACAGATACGCAGTATTTT. Its translation: CASLKRGSTDTQYF.

The rearrangement joins TRBV6-1 to TRBJ2-3, with 7 bases lining up with TRBD1. Germline V CDR1 and CDR2: MNHNS, SASEGT. The CDR3 has 14 residues. Trimming at V came to 11 bases and at J to 2 bases, leaving 10 bases not matched to a gene. The DNA for the CDR3 is TGTGCCTGTGGGGGACAGCAGGACACAGATACGCAGTATTTT. Protein: CACGGQQDTDTQYF.

This clonotype appeared a single time. Germline and junction disagree at one end, which may indicate a read error. The rearrangement joins TRBV6-2 or TRBV6-3 to TRBJ2-3; TRBD2 matches at 9 bases. The CDR3 has 15 amino acids. Germline V gene lookup returns CDR1 MNHEY and CDR2 SVGEGT. CDR3 in DNA: TGTGCAAGCAGTCCCGGGACTAGCAGCACAGATACGCAGTTTTTT. Its translation: CASSPGTSSTDTQFF.